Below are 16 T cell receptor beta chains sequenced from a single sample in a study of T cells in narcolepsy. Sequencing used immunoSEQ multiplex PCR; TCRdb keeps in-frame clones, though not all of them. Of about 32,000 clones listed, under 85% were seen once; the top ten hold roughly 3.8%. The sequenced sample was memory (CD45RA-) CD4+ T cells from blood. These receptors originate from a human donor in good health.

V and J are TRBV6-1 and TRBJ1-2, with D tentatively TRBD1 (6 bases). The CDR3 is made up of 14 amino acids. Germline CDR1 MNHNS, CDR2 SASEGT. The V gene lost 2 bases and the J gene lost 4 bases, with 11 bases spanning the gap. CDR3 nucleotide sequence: TGTGCCAGCAGTGAACAGGGAGGGGGCTATGGCTACACCTTC. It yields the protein CASSEQGGGYGYTF.

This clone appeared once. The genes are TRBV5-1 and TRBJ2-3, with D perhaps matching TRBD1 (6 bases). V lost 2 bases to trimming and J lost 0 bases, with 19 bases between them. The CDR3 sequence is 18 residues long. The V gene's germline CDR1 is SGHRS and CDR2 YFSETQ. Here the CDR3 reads CASSLRRGGGASTDTQYF. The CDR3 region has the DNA TGCGCCAGCAGCTTACGGCGCGGTGGGGGCGCGAGCACAGATACGCAGTATTTT.

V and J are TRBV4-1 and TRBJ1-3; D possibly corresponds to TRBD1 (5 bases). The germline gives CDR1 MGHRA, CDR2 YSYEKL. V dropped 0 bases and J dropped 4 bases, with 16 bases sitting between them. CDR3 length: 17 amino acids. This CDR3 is CASSQDGVGGHGNTIYF. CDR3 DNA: TGCGCCAGCAGCCAAGATGGGGTGGGGGGTCACGGAAACACCATATATTTT.

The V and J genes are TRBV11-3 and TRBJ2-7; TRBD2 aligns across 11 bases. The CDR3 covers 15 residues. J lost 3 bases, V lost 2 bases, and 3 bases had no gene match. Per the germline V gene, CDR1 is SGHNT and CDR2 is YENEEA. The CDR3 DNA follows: TGTGCCAGCAGCTTACTAGCGGGAGGTTACTACGAGCAGTACTTC. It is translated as CASSLLAGGYYEQYF.

CDR3 region: CASSFGPAGGNYGYTF. The CDR3 DNA reads as TGCGCCAGCAGCTTTGGTCCAGCGGGGGGCAACTATGGCTACACCTTC. The chain joins TRBV5-1 to TRBJ1-2; possibly TRBD1 for D (6 bases). The CDR3 covers 16 residues. Germline lookup yields CDR1 SGHRS and CDR2 YFSETQ. V was shortened by 2 bases and J by 2 bases, with 16 bases between the two germline ends.

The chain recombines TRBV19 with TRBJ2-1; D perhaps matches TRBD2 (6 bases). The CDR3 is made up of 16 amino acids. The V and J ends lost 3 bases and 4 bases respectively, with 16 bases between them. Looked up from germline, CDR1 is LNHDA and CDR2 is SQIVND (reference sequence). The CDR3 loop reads CASSIPGRSTYNEQFF. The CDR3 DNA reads TGTGCCAGTAGTATTCCAGGGAGGAGCACTTACAATGAGCAGTTCTTC.

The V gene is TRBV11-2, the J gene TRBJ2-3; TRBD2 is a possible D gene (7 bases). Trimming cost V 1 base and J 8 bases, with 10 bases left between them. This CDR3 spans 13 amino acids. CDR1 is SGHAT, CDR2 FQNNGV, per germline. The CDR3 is CASSLGGGGTQYF. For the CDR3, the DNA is TGTGCCAGCAGCTTAGGAGGGGGGGGTACGCAGTATTTT. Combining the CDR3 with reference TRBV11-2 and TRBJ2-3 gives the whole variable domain EAGVAQSPRYKIIEKRQSVAFWCNPISGHATLYWYQQILGQGPKLLIQFQNNGVVDDSQLPKDRFSAERLKGVDSTLKIQPAKLEDSAVYLCASSLGGGGTQYFGPGTRLTVL.

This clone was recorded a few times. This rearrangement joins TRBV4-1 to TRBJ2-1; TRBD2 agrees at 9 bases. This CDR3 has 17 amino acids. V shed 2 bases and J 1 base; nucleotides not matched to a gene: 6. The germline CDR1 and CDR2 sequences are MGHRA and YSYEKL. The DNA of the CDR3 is TGCGCCAGCAGCCAACTATTAGGACTAGCGTCCTACAATGAGCAGTTCTTC. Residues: CASSQLLGLASYNEQFF.

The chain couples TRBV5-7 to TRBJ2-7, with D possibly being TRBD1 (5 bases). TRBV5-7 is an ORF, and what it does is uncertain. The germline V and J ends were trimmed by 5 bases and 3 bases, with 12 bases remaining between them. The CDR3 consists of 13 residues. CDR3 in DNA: TGTGCCAGCAGGATGCTGGACAACTACGAGCAGTACTTC. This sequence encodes CASRMLDNYEQYF.

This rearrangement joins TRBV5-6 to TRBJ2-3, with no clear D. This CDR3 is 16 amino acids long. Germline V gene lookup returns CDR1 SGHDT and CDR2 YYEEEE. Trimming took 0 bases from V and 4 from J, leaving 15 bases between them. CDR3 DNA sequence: TGTGCCAGCAGCTTGGGTCCCCTAATGGGCGCAGATACGCAGTATTTT. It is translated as CASSLGPLMGADTQYF.

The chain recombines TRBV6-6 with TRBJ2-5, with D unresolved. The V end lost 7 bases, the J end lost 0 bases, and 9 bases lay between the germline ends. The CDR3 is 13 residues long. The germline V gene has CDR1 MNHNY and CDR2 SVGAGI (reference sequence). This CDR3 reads CASNAWYQETQYF. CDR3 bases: TGTGCCAGCAATGCTTGGTACCAAGAGACCCAGTACTTC.

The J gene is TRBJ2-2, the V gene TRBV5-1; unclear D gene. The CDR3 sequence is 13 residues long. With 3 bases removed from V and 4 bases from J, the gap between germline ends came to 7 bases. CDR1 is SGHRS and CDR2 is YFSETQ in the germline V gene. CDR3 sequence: CASSSSGTGELFF. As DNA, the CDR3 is TGCGCCAGCAGCTCGTCGGGCACCGGGGAGCTGTTTTTT.

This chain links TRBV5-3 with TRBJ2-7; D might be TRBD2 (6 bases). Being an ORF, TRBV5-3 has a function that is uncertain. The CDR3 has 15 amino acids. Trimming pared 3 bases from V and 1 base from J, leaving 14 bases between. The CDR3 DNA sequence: TGTGCCAGAAGCTGCTCCGGGACTCCGTCCTACGAGCAGTACTTC. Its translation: CARSCSGTPSYEQYF.

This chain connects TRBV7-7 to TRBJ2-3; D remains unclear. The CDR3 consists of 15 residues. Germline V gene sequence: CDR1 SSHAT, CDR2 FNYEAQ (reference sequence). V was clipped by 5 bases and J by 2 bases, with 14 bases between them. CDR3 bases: TGTGCCAGCAGCCCCATGGCCTTTCCCACAGATACGCAGTATTTT. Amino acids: CASSPMAFPTDTQYF. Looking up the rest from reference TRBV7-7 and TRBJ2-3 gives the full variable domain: GAGVSQSPRYKVTKRGQDVTLRCDPISSHATLYWYQQALGQGPEFLTYFNYEAQPDKSGLPSDRFSAERPEGSISTLTIQRTEQRDSAMYRCASSPMAFPTDTQYFGPGTRLTVL.

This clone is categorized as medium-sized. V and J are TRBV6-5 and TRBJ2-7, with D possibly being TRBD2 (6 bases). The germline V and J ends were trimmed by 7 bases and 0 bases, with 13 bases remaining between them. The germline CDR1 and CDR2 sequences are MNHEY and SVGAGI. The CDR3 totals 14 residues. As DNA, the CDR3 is TGTGCCAGCACCCGGGACGGGAGCTCCTACGAGCAGTACTTC. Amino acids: CASTRDGSSYEQYF.

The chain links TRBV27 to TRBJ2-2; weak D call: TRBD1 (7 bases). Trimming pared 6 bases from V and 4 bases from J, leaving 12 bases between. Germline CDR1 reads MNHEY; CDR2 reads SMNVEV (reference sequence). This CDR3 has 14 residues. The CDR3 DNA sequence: TGTGCCAGCAGGGAGGGGGCAGTCACCGGGGAGCTGTTTTTT. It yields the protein CASREGAVTGELFF.